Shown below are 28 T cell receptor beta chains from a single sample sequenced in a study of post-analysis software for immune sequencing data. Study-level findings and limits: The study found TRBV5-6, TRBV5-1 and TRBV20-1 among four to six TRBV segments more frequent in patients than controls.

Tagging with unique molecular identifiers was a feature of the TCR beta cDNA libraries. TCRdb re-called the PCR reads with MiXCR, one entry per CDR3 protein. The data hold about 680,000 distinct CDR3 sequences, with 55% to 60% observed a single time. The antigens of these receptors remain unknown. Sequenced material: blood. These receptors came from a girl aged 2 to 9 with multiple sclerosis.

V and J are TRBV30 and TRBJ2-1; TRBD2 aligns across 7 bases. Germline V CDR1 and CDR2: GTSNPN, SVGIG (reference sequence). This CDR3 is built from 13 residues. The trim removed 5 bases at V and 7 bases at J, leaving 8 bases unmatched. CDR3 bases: TGTGCCTGGGGACTAGGGACTACTAATGAGCAGTTCTTC. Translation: CAWGLGTTNEQFF.

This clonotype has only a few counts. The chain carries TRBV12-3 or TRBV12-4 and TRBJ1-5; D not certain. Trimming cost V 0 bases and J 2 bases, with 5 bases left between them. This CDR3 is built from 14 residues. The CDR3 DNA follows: TGTGCCAGCAGTTTAGCGGCAGGCAATCAGCCCCAGCATTTT. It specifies CASSLAAGNQPQHF.

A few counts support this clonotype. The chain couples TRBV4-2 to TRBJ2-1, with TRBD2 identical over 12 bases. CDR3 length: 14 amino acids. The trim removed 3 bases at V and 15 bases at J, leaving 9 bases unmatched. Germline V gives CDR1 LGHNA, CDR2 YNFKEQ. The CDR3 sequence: CASSQELAGGRWFF. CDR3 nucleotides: TGTGCCAGCAGCCAGGAACTAGCGGGGGGTCGGTGGTTCTTC.

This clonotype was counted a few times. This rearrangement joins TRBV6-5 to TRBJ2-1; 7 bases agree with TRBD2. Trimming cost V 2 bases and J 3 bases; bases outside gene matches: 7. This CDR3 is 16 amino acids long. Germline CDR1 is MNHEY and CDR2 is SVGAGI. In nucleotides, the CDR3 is TGTGCCAGCAGTTACGGTGCGGGAGAAATCTACAATGAGCAGTTCTTC. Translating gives CASSYGAGEIYNEQFF.

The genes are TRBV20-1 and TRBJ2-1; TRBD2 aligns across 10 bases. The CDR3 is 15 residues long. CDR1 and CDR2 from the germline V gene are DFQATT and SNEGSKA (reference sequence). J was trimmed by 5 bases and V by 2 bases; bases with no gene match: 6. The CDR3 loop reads CSARQPGTSDNEQFF. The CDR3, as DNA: TGCAGTGCTAGACAACCCGGGACTAGCGACAATGAGCAGTTCTTC.

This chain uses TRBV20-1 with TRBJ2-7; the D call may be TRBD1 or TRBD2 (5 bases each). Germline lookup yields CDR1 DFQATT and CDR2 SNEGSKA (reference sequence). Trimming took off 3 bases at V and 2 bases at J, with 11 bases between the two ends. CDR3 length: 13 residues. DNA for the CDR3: TGCAGTGCTAGCCGGGACGCCACCTACGAGCAGTACTTC. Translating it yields CSASRDATYEQYF.

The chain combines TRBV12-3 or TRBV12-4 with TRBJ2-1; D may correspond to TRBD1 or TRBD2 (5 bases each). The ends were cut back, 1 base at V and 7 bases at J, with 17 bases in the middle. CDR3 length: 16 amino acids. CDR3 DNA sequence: TGTGCCAGCAGTTTAGGCCAGGGACCGCCCGCGAATGAGCAGTTCTTC. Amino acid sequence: CASSLGQGPPANEQFF.

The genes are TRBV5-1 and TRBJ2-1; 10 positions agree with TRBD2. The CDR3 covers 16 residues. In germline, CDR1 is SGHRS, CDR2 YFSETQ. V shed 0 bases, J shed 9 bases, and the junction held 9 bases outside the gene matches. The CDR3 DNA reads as TGCGCCAGCAGCTTGGGGCTAGCGGGAGCGATAGCTGAGCAGTTCTTC. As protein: CASSLGLAGAIAEQFF.

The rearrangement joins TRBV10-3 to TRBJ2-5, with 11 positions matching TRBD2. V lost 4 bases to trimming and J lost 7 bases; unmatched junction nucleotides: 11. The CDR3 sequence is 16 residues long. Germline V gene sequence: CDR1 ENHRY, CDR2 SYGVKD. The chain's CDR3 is CAISATGLAGLGTQYF. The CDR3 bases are TGTGCCATCAGTGCGACAGGACTAGCGGGCCTTGGGACCCAGTACTTC.

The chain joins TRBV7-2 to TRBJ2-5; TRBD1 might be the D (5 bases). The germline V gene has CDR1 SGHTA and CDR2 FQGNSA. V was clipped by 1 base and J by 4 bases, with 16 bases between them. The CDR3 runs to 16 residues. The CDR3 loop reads CASSLDSKGLGETQYF. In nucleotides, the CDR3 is TGTGCCAGCAGCTTAGATTCCAAGGGGTTGGGAGAGACCCAGTACTTC.

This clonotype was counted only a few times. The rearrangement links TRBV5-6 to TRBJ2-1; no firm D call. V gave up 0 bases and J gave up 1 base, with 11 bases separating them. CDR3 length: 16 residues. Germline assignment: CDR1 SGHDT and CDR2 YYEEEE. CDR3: CASSLASGVSYNEQFF. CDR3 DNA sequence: TGTGCCAGCAGCTTGGCTTCTGGGGTATCCTACAATGAGCAGTTCTTC.

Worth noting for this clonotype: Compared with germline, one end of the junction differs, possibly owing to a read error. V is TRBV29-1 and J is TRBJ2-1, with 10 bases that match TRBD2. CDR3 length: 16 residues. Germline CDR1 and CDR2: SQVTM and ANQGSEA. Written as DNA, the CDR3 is TGCAGCGTTGGAGGGGTAGGACTAGCGGTAGAAAATGGGCAGTTCTTC. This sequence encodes CSVGGVGLAVENGQFF.

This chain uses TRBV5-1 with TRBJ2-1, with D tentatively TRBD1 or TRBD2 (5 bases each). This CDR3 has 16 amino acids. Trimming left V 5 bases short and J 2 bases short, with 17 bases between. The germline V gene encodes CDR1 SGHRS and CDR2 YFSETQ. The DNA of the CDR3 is TGCGCCAGCAGGGGGACCCCCGACCGTGCCTACAATGAGCAGTTCTTC. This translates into CASRGTPDRAYNEQFF.

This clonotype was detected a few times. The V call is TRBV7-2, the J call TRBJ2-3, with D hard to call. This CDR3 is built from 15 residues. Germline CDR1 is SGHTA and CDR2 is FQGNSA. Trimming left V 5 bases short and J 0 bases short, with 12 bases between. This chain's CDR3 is CASSRFDTSTDTQYF. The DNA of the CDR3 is TGTGCCAGCAGCCGATTCGATACTAGCACAGATACGCAGTATTTT.

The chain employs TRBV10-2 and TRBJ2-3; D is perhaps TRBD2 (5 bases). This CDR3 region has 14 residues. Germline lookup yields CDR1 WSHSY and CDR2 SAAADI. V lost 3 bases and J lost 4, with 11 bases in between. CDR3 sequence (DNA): TGCGCCAGCAGTGACGAGGGAGCGGCAGATACGCAGTATTTT. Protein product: CASSDEGAADTQYF.

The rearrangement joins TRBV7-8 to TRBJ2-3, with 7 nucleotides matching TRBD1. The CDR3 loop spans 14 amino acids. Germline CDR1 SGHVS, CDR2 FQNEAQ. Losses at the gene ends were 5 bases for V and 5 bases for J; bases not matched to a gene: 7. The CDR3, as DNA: TGTGCCAGCAGCCGACAGGGCGGTAGAGATACGCAGTATTTT. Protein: CASSRQGGRDTQYF.

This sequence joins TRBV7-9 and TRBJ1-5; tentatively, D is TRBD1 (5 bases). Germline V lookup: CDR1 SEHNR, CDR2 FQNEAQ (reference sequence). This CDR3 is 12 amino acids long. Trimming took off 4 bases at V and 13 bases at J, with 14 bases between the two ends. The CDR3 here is CASSSGGESQHF. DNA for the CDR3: TGTGCCAGCAGCTCCGGAGGGGAGTCTCAGCATTTT.

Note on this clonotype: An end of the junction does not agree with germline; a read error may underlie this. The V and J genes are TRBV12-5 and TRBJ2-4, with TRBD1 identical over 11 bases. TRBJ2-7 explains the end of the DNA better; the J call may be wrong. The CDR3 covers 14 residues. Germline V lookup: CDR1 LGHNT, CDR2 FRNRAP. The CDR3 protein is CAGGFGTGGNEQYF. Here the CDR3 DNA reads TGTGCTGGTGGTTTCGGGACAGGGGGGAACGAGCAGTACTTC.

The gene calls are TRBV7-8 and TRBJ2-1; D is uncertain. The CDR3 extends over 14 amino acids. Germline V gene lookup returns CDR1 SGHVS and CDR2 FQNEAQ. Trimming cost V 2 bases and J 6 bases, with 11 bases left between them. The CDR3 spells CASSLMSYVNEQFF. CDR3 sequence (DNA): TGTGCCAGCAGCTTAATGTCCTACGTCAATGAGCAGTTCTTC. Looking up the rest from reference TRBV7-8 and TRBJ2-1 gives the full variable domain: GAGVSQSPRYKVAKRGQDVALRCDPISGHVSLFWYQQALGQGPEFLTYFQNEAQLDKSGLPSDRFFAERPEGSVSTLKIQRTQQEDSAVYLCASSLMSYVNEQFFGPGTRLTVL.

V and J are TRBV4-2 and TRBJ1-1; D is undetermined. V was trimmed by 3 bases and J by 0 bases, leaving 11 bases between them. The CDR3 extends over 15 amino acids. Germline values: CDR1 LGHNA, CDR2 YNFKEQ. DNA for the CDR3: TGTGCCAGCAGCCAGCTCATAGGGATGAACACTGAAGCTTTCTTT. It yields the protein CASSQLIGMNTEAFF.

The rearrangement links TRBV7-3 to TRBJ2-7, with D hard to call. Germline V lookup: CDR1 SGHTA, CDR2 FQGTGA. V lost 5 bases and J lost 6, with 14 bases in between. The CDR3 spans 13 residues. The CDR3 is CASSPTWGGEQYF. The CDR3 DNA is TGTGCCAGCAGCCCGACATGGGGTGGCGAGCAGTACTTC.

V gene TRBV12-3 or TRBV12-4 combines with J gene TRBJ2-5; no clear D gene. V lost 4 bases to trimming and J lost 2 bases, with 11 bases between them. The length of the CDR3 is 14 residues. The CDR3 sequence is CASSYILDQETQYF. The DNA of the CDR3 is TGTGCCAGCAGTTACATCCTAGATCAAGAGACCCAGTACTTC.

CDR3 loop: CASSPSREETQYF. CDR3 coding DNA: TGTGCCAGCAGTCCATCACGGGAAGAGACCCAGTACTTC. V gene TRBV7-3 combines with J gene TRBJ2-5; D gene uncertain. The CDR3 loop spans 13 amino acids. Germline values: CDR1 SGHTA, CDR2 FQGTGA. V lost 6 bases and J 3 bases, leaving 11 bases between the germline ends.

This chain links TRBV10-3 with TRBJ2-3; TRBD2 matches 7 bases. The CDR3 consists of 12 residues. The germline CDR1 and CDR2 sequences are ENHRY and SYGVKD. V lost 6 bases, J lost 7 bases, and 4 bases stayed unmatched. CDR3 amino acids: CAIRPSGNTQYF. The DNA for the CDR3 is TGTGCCATCAGACCTAGCGGAAATACGCAGTATTTT.

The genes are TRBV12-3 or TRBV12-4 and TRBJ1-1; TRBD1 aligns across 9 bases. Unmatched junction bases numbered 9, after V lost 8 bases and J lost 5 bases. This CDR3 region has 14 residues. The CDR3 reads CASGLPGQGTEAFF. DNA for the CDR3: TGTGCCAGCGGTCTCCCGGGACAGGGAACTGAAGCTTTCTTT.

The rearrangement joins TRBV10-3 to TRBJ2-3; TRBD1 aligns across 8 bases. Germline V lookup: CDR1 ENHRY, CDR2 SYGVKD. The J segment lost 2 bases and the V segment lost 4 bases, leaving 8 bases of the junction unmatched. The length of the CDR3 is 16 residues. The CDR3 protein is CAISVFEDRVTDTQYF. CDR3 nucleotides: TGTGCCATCAGTGTTTTCGAGGACAGGGTCACAGATACGCAGTATTTT.

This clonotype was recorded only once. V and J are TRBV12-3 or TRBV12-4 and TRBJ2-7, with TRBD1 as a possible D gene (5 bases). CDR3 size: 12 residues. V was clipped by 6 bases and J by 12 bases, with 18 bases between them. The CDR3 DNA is TGTGCCAGCAGCCAGGCCCAGGGCCCATGGTACTTC. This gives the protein CASSQAQGPWYF.

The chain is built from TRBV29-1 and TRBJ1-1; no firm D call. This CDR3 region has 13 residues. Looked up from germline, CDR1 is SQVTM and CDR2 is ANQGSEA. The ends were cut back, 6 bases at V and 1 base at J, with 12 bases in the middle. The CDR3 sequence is CSVSTAGNTEAFF. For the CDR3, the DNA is TGCAGCGTGAGTACAGCAGGGAACACTGAAGCTTTCTTT.